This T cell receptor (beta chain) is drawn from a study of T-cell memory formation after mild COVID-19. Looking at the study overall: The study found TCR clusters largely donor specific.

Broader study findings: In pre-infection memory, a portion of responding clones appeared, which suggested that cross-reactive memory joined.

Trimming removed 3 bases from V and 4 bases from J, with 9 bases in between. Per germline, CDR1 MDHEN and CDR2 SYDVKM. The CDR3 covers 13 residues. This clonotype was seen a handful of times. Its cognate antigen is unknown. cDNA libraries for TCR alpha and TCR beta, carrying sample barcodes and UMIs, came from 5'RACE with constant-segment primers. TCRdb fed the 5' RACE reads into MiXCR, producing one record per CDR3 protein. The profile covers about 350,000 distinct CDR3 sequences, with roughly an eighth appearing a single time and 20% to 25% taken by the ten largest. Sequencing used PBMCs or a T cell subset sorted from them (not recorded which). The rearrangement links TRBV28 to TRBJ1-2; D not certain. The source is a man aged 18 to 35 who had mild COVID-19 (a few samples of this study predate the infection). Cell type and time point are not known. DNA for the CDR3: TGTGCCAGCAGTTTCATTGCGGGCTATGGCTACACCTTC. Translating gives CASSFIAGYGYTF.